The entry below gives a single T cell receptor (beta chain) sequence along with its context. V was trimmed by 5 bases and J by 11 bases, leaving 18 bases between them. The germline gives CDR1 SEHNR, CDR2 FQNEAQ (reference sequence). CDR3 length: 13 amino acids. This entry is derived from a study of OX40 agonist ivuxolimab in advanced cancers. The assay was immunoSEQ multiplex PCR, and TCRdb's table has in-frame clones only and misses some. The sample holds tens of thousands of clones, 80% to 95% seen once. The chain is built from TRBV7-9 and TRBJ1-2, with D uncertain. The sequencing used CD4+ or CD8+ T cells sorted from blood, collected in a trial of the OX40 agonist ivuxolimab. The TCR originated in an adult with an advanced solid tumor such as melanoma, head and neck, liver or kidney cancer. The CDR3 DNA reads TGTGCCAGCAGCGCTCCTCTTTACCTCGGATACACCTTC. Protein: CASSAPLYLGYTF.